This T cell receptor beta chain was recovered during a study of beta chain features in type 1 diabetes. Across the whole study: The number of sorted cells examined across all samples was under 140,000,000. The study's findings and limits: For type 1 diabetes patients, VDJ junctions showed fewer insertions and more deletions. Patients with Type 1 diabetes showed moderately but significantly shorter TCRB CDR3s in all four CD4+ subsets.

With regard to this clone: Antigen unknown.

Trimming removed 6 bases at V and 5 bases at J, with 13 bases between. CDR3 length: 13 residues. The germline CDR1 and CDR2 sequences are SNHLY and FYNNEI. Central memory, naive, regulatory and stem cell-like memory CD4+ cells were sorted by CD45RO/CCR7/CD25/CD127/CD95/CD27. Reverse transcription of all isolated RNA meant that expressed TCRB transcripts were sequenced. Using immunoSEQ multiplex PCR, the repertoire was profiled, and TCRdb retains in-frame clones only, with some absent. The sample lists hundreds of thousands of clones; around 15% were seen once. This TCR was sampled from a man aged 25-45 years in good health. The rearrangement joins TRBV2 to TRBJ2-5, with D unclear. Sequencing used central memory CD4+ T cells from blood. The CDR3 sequence: CASRKSRLETQYF. CDR3 bases: TGTGCCAGCAGGAAATCTCGATTGGAGACCCAGTACTTC. The full variable domain, completed using reference TRBV2 and TRBJ2-5, is EPEVTQTPSHQVTQMGQEVILRCVPISNHLYFYWYRQILGQKVEFLVSFYNNEISEKSEIFDDQFSVERPDGSNFTLKIRSTKLEDSAMYFCASRKSRLETQYFGPGTRLLVL.